Listed below are T cell receptor beta chains from one sample, sequenced in a study of early T cells in non-severe SARS-CoV-2 infection. TCRdb reprocessed the 5' RACE reads via MiXCR and lists one record per CDR3 protein. The sample holds around 78,000 distinct CDR3 sequences, roughly 9.1% seen once. Material: whole blood, obtained at baseline. These receptor sequences come from an adult who was a healthcare worker with PCR-confirmed SARS-CoV-2 infection or an uninfected control (not recorded which). Both conserved end residues are part of each CDR3. D genes are given only for firm matches. Rows give clone size only sometimes, using once, few, many, or a class for an expanded clone.

clone_size: few
j_call: TRBJ1-1
v_call: TRBV6-5
d_call: -
cdr3_nt: TGTGCCAGCATAGGCAGGACCACTGAAGCTTTCTTT
cdr3_aa: CASIGRTTEAFF

clone_size: few
j_call: TRBJ2-3
v_call: TRBV7-7
d_call: -
cdr3_nt: TGTGCTAGCAGCTCGGGACTGTCAGATACGCAGTATTTT
cdr3_aa: CASSSGLSDTQYF

clone_size: -
j_call: TRBJ1-2
v_call: TRBV7-2
d_call: -
cdr3_nt: TGTGCCAGCAGCTTAGGAGGGGATTTTAGTCGATATGGCTACACCTTC
cdr3_aa: CASSLGGDFSRYGYTF

clone_size: few
j_call: TRBJ1-2
v_call: TRBV6-1
d_call: -
cdr3_nt: TGTGCCAGCAGTGAAGTTGGGGGGCTGGCCTATGGCTACACCTTC
cdr3_aa: CASSEVGGLAYGYTF

clone_size: -
j_call: TRBJ1-2
v_call: TRBV28
d_call: -
cdr3_nt: TGTGCCAGCCTGGGTAACTATGGCTACACCTTC
cdr3_aa: CASLGNYGYTF

clone_size: -
j_call: TRBJ1-4
v_call: TRBV12-3/TRBV12-4
d_call: -
cdr3_nt: TGTGCCAGCAGTTCCGGACCGGGACCCCTTAATGAAAAACTGTTTTTT
cdr3_aa: CASSSGPGPLNEKLFF

clone_size: few
j_call: TRBJ2-5
v_call: TRBV4-1
d_call: -
cdr3_nt: TGCGCCAGCAGCCCGCGGGACCAGTCGGGGACCCAGTACTTC
cdr3_aa: CASSPRDQSGTQYF

clone_size: few
j_call: TRBJ1-4
v_call: TRBV2
d_call: -
cdr3_nt: TGTGCCAGCAGTGAATGGCAGGAGGGTGAAAAACTGTTTTTT
cdr3_aa: CASSEWQEGEKLFF

clone_size: -
j_call: TRBJ2-7
v_call: TRBV6-5
d_call: TRBD2
cdr3_nt: TGTGCCAGCAGTTACTCGGGAGGGTTTAACGAGCAGTACTTC
cdr3_aa: CASSYSGGFNEQYF

clone_size: -
j_call: TRBJ1-5
v_call: TRBV6-1
d_call: TRBD1
cdr3_nt: TGTGCCAGCAGATCGACAGGGGGAGGCAATCAGCCCCAGCATTTT
cdr3_aa: CASRSTGGGNQPQHF

clone_size: few
j_call: TRBJ2-7
v_call: TRBV10-2
d_call: -
cdr3_nt: TGCGCCAACTGGCCAGGGCCCAGCTCCTACGAGCAGTACTTC
cdr3_aa: CANWPGPSSYEQYF

clone_size: few
j_call: TRBJ1-1
v_call: TRBV27
d_call: -
cdr3_nt: TGTGCCAGCAGTTTACACGGAACGGCTTTCTTT
cdr3_aa: CASSLHGTAFF

clone_size: -
j_call: TRBJ2-2
v_call: TRBV7-3
d_call: -
cdr3_nt: TGTGCCAGCCAGGAGACTCTCGCCGGGGAGCTGTTTTTT
cdr3_aa: CASQETLAGELFF

clone_size: few
j_call: TRBJ2-3
v_call: TRBV19
d_call: -
cdr3_nt: TGTGCCAGTAGTTCCCACGAGGATACGCAGTATTTT
cdr3_aa: CASSSHEDTQYF

clone_size: few
j_call: TRBJ1-6
v_call: TRBV3-1
d_call: -
cdr3_nt: TGTGCCAGCAGCCAAGTCGACCGAAATTCACCCCTCCACTTT
cdr3_aa: CASSQVDRNSPLHF

clone_size: -
j_call: TRBJ2-1
v_call: TRBV9
d_call: -
cdr3_nt: TGTGCCAGCAGCGGGAATGGCGGGGTTTACAATGAGCAGTTCTTC
cdr3_aa: CASSGNGGVYNEQFF

clone_size: many
j_call: TRBJ2-3
v_call: TRBV5-1
d_call: TRBD1
cdr3_nt: TGCGCCAGCAGCTTGGTGACAGGGGCAGTGACAGATACGCAGTATTTT
cdr3_aa: CASSLVTGAVTDTQYF

clone_size: once
j_call: TRBJ1-2
v_call: TRBV7-3
d_call: TRBD1
cdr3_nt: TGTGCCAGCAGCTTAATAGGGGGCGCAAACTATGGCTACACCTTC
cdr3_aa: CASSLIGGANYGYTF

clone_size: few
j_call: TRBJ2-2
v_call: TRBV6-5
d_call: TRBD1
cdr3_nt: TGTGCCAGCACGAAGCAAAACAGGGGGCCAGCCGGGGAGCTGTTTTTT
cdr3_aa: CASTKQNRGPAGELFF

clone_size: many
j_call: TRBJ2-3
v_call: TRBV7-3
d_call: TRBD1
cdr3_nt: TGTGCCAGCAGCCCACAGGGGAGCACAGATACGCAGTATTTT
cdr3_aa: CASSPQGSTDTQYF

clone_size: few
j_call: TRBJ2-7
v_call: TRBV29-1
d_call: TRBD1
cdr3_nt: TGCAGCGTGCTCCGGGACAGGAGCTCCTACGAGCAGTACTTC
cdr3_aa: CSVLRDRSSYEQYF

clone_size: -
j_call: TRBJ2-5
v_call: TRBV5-6
d_call: -
cdr3_nt: TGTGCCAGCAGCTTGCTAAGCTGGCGAAACCAAGAGACCCAGTACTTC
cdr3_aa: CASSLLSWRNQETQYF

clone_size: -
j_call: TRBJ2-3
v_call: TRBV7-8
d_call: -
cdr3_nt: TGTGCCAGCAGCCCCCCCCTGATTGGACTAACTCTAGATACGCAGTATTTT
cdr3_aa: CASSPPLIGLTLDTQYF

clone_size: -
j_call: TRBJ2-7
v_call: TRBV3-1
d_call: TRBD1
cdr3_nt: TGTGCCAGCAGCCAGGGTCACCTCCGGGACAGCTCCTACGAGCAGTACTTC
cdr3_aa: CASSQGHLRDSSYEQYF

clone_size: many
j_call: TRBJ2-3
v_call: TRBV12-3/TRBV12-4
d_call: -
cdr3_nt: TGTGCCAGCAGAAAGGACAGACCTCTTAGCACAGATACGCAGTATTTT
cdr3_aa: CASRKDRPLSTDTQYF

clone_size: -
j_call: TRBJ2-3
v_call: TRBV5-1
d_call: -
cdr3_nt: TGCGCCAGCAGCTTGGTCGGGGGGCCGACTAGCACAGATACGCAGTATTTT
cdr3_aa: CASSLVGGPTSTDTQYF

clone_size: -
j_call: TRBJ1-4
v_call: TRBV12-3/TRBV12-4
d_call: TRBD1
cdr3_nt: TGTGCCAGCAGTGCCAGGGGGCGCGTCGATGAAAAACTGTTTTTT
cdr3_aa: CASSARGRVDEKLFF

clone_size: many
j_call: TRBJ2-3
v_call: TRBV13
d_call: -
cdr3_nt: TGTGCCAGCAGCTTAGGCCGGGACTCCGGCACAGATACGCAGTATTTT
cdr3_aa: CASSLGRDSGTDTQYF

clone_size: many
j_call: TRBJ2-7
v_call: TRBV7-2
d_call: -
cdr3_nt: TGTGCCAGCAGCCCCCAATACGTCTCCTACGAGCAGTACTTC
cdr3_aa: CASSPQYVSYEQYF

clone_size: many
j_call: TRBJ2-1
v_call: TRBV7-2
d_call: -
cdr3_nt: TGTGCCAGCAGCTTAGAGGGACTTCAATACAATGAGCAGTTCTTC
cdr3_aa: CASSLEGLQYNEQFF

clone_size: many
j_call: TRBJ2-7
v_call: TRBV7-9
d_call: -
cdr3_nt: TGTGCCAGCAGCTTAGCGGGGGGCCACGAGCAGTACTTC
cdr3_aa: CASSLAGGHEQYF

clone_size: -
j_call: TRBJ2-3
v_call: TRBV5-1
d_call: TRBD1
cdr3_nt: TGCGCCAGCAGCTTGGCTGTACAGGGGAGCACAGATACGCAGTATTTT
cdr3_aa: CASSLAVQGSTDTQYF

clone_size: few
j_call: TRBJ1-5
v_call: TRBV19
d_call: -
cdr3_nt: TGTGCCAGTAGTATAGGCGGACTGCTCAATCAGCCCCAGCATTTT
cdr3_aa: CASSIGGLLNQPQHF

clone_size: few
j_call: TRBJ1-2
v_call: TRBV18
d_call: -
cdr3_nt: TGTGCCAGCTCCCCAGGGGCGGCGGCCGAAATATATGGCTACACCTTC
cdr3_aa: CASSPGAAAEIYGYTF

clone_size: -
j_call: TRBJ1-1
v_call: TRBV20-1
d_call: -
cdr3_nt: TGCAGTGCCCAAGAAATCCTAACAGGGCAGAACACTGAAGCTTTCTTT
cdr3_aa: CSAQEILTGQNTEAFF

clone_size: many
j_call: TRBJ1-5
v_call: TRBV6-6
d_call: -
cdr3_nt: TGTGCCAGCAGTTACGGGGGCCGGGAAGGGAATCAGCCCCAGCATTTT
cdr3_aa: CASSYGGREGNQPQHF

clone_size: few
j_call: TRBJ2-3
v_call: TRBV7-2
d_call: TRBD2
cdr3_nt: TGTGCCAGCCGTTGGAGCGGGGGCTCGGACACAGATACGCAGTATTTT
cdr3_aa: CASRWSGGSDTDTQYF

clone_size: few
j_call: TRBJ2-4
v_call: TRBV7-9
d_call: TRBD1
cdr3_nt: TGTGCCAGCAGCGGGACAGGGTTGAGCAAAAACATTCAGTACTTC
cdr3_aa: CASSGTGLSKNIQYF

clone_size: -
j_call: TRBJ2-5
v_call: TRBV10-3
d_call: -
cdr3_nt: TGTGCCATCAGTGGCCGAGGTAATGAAGAGACCCAGTACTTC
cdr3_aa: CAISGRGNEETQYF

clone_size: many
j_call: TRBJ2-1
v_call: TRBV18
d_call: -
cdr3_nt: TGTGCCAGCTCACCACCGATTTCCGGGGTCGAGCAGTTCTTC
cdr3_aa: CASSPPISGVEQFF

clone_size: once
j_call: TRBJ2-1
v_call: TRBV24-1
d_call: -
cdr3_nt: TGTGCCACCAGTGATTCCTTCCGGGGTGAGCAGTTCTTC
cdr3_aa: CATSDSFRGEQFF

clone_size: few
j_call: TRBJ2-5
v_call: TRBV11-2
d_call: TRBD2
cdr3_nt: TGTGCCAGCAGCTCGGTAGCGGGGGGTCAAGAGACCCAGTACTTC
cdr3_aa: CASSSVAGGQETQYF

clone_size: few
j_call: TRBJ2-5
v_call: TRBV7-2
d_call: -
cdr3_nt: TGTGCCAGCAGCACTAGTGAAGAGACCCAGTACTTC
cdr3_aa: CASSTSEETQYF

clone_size: -
j_call: TRBJ2-2
v_call: TRBV6-6
d_call: -
cdr3_nt: TGTGCCAGCAGTTTACGGACCCCGATGGAGCTGTTTTTT
cdr3_aa: CASSLRTPMELFF

clone_size: many
j_call: TRBJ2-7
v_call: TRBV20-1
d_call: TRBD2
cdr3_nt: TGCAGTGCTAGGCGGGGTCCTAGCGGCACCTACGAGCAGTACTTC
cdr3_aa: CSARRGPSGTYEQYF

clone_size: -
j_call: TRBJ1-2
v_call: TRBV24-1
d_call: -
cdr3_nt: TGTGCCACCAGCGATCAGGGTTATGGCTACACCTTC
cdr3_aa: CATSDQGYGYTF

clone_size: few
j_call: TRBJ1-6
v_call: TRBV27
d_call: TRBD1
cdr3_nt: TGTGCCAGCAGTTTATCGTCTCAGGGGGCGCCTAATTCACCCCTCCACTTT
cdr3_aa: CASSLSSQGAPNSPLHF

clone_size: few
j_call: TRBJ1-2
v_call: TRBV7-9
d_call: -
cdr3_nt: TGTGCCAGCAGCTCGAGGACGGCCTGGGCCCCGATCTATGGCTACACCTTC
cdr3_aa: CASSSRTAWAPIYGYTF

clone_size: many
j_call: TRBJ2-2
v_call: TRBV29-1
d_call: -
cdr3_nt: TGCAGCGTCACCACAGGGACCGGGGAGCTGTTTTTT
cdr3_aa: CSVTTGTGELFF

clone_size: few
j_call: TRBJ2-5
v_call: TRBV6-6
d_call: -
cdr3_nt: TGTGCCAGCAGTTACTCCGGCGAAGGGGGAGAGACCCAGTACTTC
cdr3_aa: CASSYSGEGGETQYF

clone_size: many
j_call: TRBJ2-3
v_call: TRBV6-6
d_call: -
cdr3_nt: TGTGCCAGCAGTTATCTGGGAGATACGCAGTATTTT
cdr3_aa: CASSYLGDTQYF

clone_size: many
j_call: TRBJ2-3
v_call: TRBV3-1
d_call: TRBD2
cdr3_nt: TGTGCCAGCAGCCAAGATCGGGAGGGGGGGCCAGATACGCAGTATTTT
cdr3_aa: CASSQDREGGPDTQYF

clone_size: -
j_call: TRBJ1-2
v_call: TRBV7-2
d_call: -
cdr3_nt: TGTGCCAGCAGCTTTAATGGTTATGGCTACACCTTC
cdr3_aa: CASSFNGYGYTF

clone_size: few
j_call: TRBJ1-5
v_call: TRBV11-3
d_call: -
cdr3_nt: TGTGCCAGCAGCTTAGGTAGTGACGGAGGGTACTTT
cdr3_aa: CASSLGSDGGYF

clone_size: many
j_call: TRBJ2-7
v_call: TRBV25-1
d_call: -
cdr3_nt: TGTGCCAGCAGTGACAGGGGCTACGAGCAGTACTTC
cdr3_aa: CASSDRGYEQYF